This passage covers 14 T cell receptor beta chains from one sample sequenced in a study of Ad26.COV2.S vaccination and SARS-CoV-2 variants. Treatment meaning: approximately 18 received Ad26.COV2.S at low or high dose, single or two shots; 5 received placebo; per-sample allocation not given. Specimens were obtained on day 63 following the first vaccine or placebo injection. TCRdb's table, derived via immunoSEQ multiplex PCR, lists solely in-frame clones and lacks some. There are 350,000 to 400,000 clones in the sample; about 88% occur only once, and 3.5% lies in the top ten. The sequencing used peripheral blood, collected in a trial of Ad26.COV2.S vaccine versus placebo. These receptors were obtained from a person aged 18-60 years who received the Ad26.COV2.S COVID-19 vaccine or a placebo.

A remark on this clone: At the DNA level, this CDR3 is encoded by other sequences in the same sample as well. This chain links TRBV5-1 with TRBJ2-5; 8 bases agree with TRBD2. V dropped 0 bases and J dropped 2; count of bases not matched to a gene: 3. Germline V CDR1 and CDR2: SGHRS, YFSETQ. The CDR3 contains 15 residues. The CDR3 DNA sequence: TGCGCCAGCAGCTTGGTGCGCGGGGGGCAAGAGACCCAGTACTTC. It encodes CASSLVRGGQETQYF.

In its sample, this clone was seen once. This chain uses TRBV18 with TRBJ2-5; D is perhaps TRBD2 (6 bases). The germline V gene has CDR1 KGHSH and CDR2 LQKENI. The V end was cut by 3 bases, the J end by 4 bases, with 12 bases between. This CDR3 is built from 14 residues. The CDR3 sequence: CASSPGTPGETQYF. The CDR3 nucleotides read TGTGCCAGCTCACCGGGGACTCCAGGAGAGACCCAGTACTTC.

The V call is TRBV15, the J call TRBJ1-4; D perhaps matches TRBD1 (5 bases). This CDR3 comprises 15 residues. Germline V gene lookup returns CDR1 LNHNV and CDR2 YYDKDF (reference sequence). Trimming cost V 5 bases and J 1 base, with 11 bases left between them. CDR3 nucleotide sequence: TGTGCCACCAGCGCGACGAGGGGAACTAATGAAAAACTGTTTTTT. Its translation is CATSATRGTNEKLFF.

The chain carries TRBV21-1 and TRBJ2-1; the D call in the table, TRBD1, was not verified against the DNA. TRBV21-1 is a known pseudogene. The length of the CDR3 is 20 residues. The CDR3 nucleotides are TGTGCCAGCAGCAAAACCCCACGGAAAGGGCAGGGGGCGACGGTTAATGAGCAGTTCTTC. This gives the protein CASSKTPRKGQGATVNEQFF.

The CDR3 DNA is TGTGCCAGCAGTTTATCGGGACAGGGTCCGGCTTACGAGCAGTACTTC. This gives the protein CASSLSGQGPAYEQYF. This chain uses TRBV27 with TRBJ2-7; TRBD1 aligns across 9 bases. Germline V CDR1 and CDR2: MNHEY, SMNVEV (reference sequence). Germline trimming cut 0 bases from V and 4 bases from J; bases unmatched to any gene: 7. This CDR3 is 16 amino acids long.

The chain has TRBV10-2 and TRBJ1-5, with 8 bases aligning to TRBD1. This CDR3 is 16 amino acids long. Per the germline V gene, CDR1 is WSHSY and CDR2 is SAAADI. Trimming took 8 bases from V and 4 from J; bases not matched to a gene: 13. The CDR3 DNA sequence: TGCGCCAGCGCCAGGGGGCAGGGGTTGTTGAATCAGCCCCAGCATTTT. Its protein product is CASARGQGLLNQPQHF.

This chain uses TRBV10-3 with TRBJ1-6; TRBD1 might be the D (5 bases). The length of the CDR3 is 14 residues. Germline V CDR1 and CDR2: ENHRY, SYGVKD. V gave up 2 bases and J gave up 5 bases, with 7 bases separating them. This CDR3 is CAISEARDNSPLHF. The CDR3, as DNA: TGTGCCATCAGTGAGGCCAGGGATAATTCACCCCTCCACTTT.

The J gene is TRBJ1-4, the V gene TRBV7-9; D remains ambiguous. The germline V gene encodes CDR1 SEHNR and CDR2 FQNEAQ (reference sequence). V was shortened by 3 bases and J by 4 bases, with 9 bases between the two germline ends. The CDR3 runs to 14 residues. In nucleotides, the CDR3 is TGTGCCAGCAGCTTCGCCGGGTTTAATGAAAAACTGTTTTTT. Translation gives CASSFAGFNEKLFF.

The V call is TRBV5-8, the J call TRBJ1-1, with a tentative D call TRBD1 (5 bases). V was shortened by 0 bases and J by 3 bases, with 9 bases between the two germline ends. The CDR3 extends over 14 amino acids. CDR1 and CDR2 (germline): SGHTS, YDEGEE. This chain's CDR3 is CASSLGRAYTEAFF. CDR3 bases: TGTGCCAGCAGCTTGGGCAGGGCTTACACTGAAGCTTTCTTT.

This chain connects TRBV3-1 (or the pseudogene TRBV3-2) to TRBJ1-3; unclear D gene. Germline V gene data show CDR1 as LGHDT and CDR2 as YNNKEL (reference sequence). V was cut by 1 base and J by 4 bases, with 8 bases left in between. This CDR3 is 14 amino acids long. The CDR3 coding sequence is TGTGCCAGCAGCCAAGTCATGGGAGGAAACACCATATATTTT. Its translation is CASSQVMGGNTIYF.

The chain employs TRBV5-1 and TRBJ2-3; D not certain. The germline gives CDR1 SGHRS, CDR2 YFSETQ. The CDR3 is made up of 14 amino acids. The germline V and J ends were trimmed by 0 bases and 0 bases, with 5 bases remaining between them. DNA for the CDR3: TGCGCCAGCAGCTTGGCGACTAGCACAGATACGCAGTATTTT. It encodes CASSLATSTDTQYF. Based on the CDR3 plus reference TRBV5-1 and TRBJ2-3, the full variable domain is KAGVTQTPRYLIKTRGQQVTLSCSPISGHRSVSWYQQTPGQGLQFLFEYFSETQRNKGNFPGRFSGRQFSNSRSEMNVSTLELGDSALYLCASSLATSTDTQYFGPGTRLTVL.

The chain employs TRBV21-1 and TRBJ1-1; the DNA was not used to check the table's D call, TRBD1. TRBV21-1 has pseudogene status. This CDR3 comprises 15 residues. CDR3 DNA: TGTGCCAGCAGCAAAGACCCAGGGGGGATTACTGAAGCTTTCTTT. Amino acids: CASSKDPGGITEAFF.

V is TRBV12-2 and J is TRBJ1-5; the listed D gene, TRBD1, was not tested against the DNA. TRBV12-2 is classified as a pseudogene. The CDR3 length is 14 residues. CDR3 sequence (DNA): TGTGCAAGTCGCTTCTTGTCGCAGATCCAGCCCCAGCATTTT. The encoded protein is CASRFLSQIQPQHF.

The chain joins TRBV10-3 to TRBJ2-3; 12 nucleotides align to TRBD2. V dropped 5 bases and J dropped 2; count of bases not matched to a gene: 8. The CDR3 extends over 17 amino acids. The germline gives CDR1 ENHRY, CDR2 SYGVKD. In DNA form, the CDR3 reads TGTGCCATCAGTAGACTAGCGGGGGCCCGGATCACAGATACGCAGTATTTT. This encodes CAISRLAGARITDTQYF.